This is a list of T cell receptor beta chains from one sample in a study of blood T cell repertoires in COVID-19. Profiled with immunoSEQ multiplex PCR; TCRdb holds only in-frame clones, not every one. The sample lists around 80,000 clones; approximately 80% were seen once. Sequencing input: peripheral blood. These receptors were collected from an elderly man with acute or convalescent COVID-19. CDR3s include the opening cysteine and the closing phenylalanine or tryptophan. The order of the fields is J gene, V gene, clone size, D gene, CDR3 length, CDR3 protein, CDR3 DNA. The D gene is left open where the match is weak. The listing skips clone size in some rows; elsewhere it reads once, few, many or a size class.

J gene: TRBJ2-5
V gene: TRBV6-6
clone size: -
D gene: TRBD2
CDR3 length: 16
CDR3 protein: CASSPRVGGDQETQYF
CDR3 DNA: TGTGCCAGCAGTCCACGCGTGGGAGGGGACCAAGAGACCCAGTACTTC

J gene: TRBJ1-2
V gene: TRBV6-1
clone size: -
D gene: -
CDR3 length: 15
CDR3 protein: CASSEALGAGMGYTF
CDR3 DNA: TGTGCCAGCAGTGAAGCGCTGGGGGCTGGAATGGGCTACACCTTC

J gene: TRBJ1-2
V gene: TRBV5-1
clone size: once
D gene: -
CDR3 length: 12
CDR3 protein: CASSLNSDGYTF
CDR3 DNA: TGCGCCAGCAGCTTGAACTCCGATGGCTACACCTTC

J gene: TRBJ2-5
V gene: TRBV11-2
clone size: -
D gene: TRBD2
CDR3 length: 16
CDR3 protein: CASSLLAGGPGETQYF
CDR3 DNA: TGTGCCAGCAGCCTACTAGCGGGGGGGCCTGGAGAGACCCAGTACTTC

J gene: TRBJ1-2
V gene: TRBV6-2/TRBV6-3
clone size: -
D gene: -
CDR3 length: 14
CDR3 protein: CASSIRTPNYGYTF
CDR3 DNA: TGTGCCAGCAGTATTAGAACCCCTAACTATGGCTACACCTTC

J gene: TRBJ2-3
V gene: TRBV19
clone size: -
D gene: TRBD2
CDR3 length: 18
CDR3 protein: CASSIDQERGAFTDTQYF
CDR3 DNA: TGTGCCAGTAGTATAGATCAGGAGCGGGGGGCTTTCACAGATACGCAGTATTTT

J gene: TRBJ2-1
V gene: TRBV2
clone size: -
D gene: TRBD1
CDR3 length: 14
CDR3 protein: CASSGPGGSNEQFF
CDR3 DNA: TGTGCCAGCAGCGGGCCAGGGGGCTCCAATGAGCAGTTCTTC

J gene: TRBJ2-1
V gene: TRBV9
clone size: -
D gene: TRBD1
CDR3 length: 13
CDR3 protein: CASSVAGGNEQFF
CDR3 DNA: TGTGCCAGCAGCGTAGCAGGGGGCAATGAGCAGTTCTTC

J gene: TRBJ2-4
V gene: TRBV4-2
clone size: -
D gene: TRBD2
CDR3 length: 15
CDR3 protein: CASVAGGLDKNIQYF
CDR3 DNA: TGTGCCAGCGTAGCGGGGGGGCTGGACAAAAACATTCAGTACTTC

J gene: TRBJ2-1
V gene: TRBV5-6
clone size: -
D gene: TRBD2
CDR3 length: 15
CDR3 protein: CASSLLTGGTSEQFF
CDR3 DNA: TGTGCCAGCAGCTTGCTGACGGGGGGGACGAGTGAGCAGTTCTTC

J gene: TRBJ2-3
V gene: TRBV5-4
clone size: -
D gene: TRBD2
CDR3 length: 16
CDR3 protein: CASSFHSGGGADTQYF
CDR3 DNA: TGTGCCAGCAGCTTTCATAGCGGGGGGGGAGCAGATACGCAGTATTTT

J gene: TRBJ2-7
V gene: TRBV28
clone size: -
D gene: TRBD1
CDR3 length: 16
CDR3 protein: CASSLTGTGVSYEQYF
CDR3 DNA: TGTGCCAGCAGTTTAACGGGGACAGGGGTGTCCTACGAGCAGTACTTC

J gene: TRBJ2-7
V gene: TRBV6-4
clone size: -
D gene: TRBD1
CDR3 length: 14
CDR3 protein: CASRKLGQGCEQYF
CDR3 DNA: TGTGCCAGCCGAAAACTCGGACAGGGGTGCGAGCAGTACTTC

J gene: TRBJ2-2
V gene: TRBV7-3
clone size: -
D gene: -
CDR3 length: 16
CDR3 protein: CASSLSARGNTGELFF
CDR3 DNA: TGTGCCAGCAGCTTATCGGCCAGGGGAAACACCGGGGAGCTGTTTTTT

J gene: TRBJ1-2
V gene: TRBV5-6
clone size: -
D gene: -
CDR3 length: 12
CDR3 protein: CASSSTNYGYTF
CDR3 DNA: TGTGCCAGCAGCTCAACTAACTATGGCTACACCTTC

J gene: TRBJ2-5
V gene: TRBV10-3
clone size: -
D gene: TRBD2
CDR3 length: 16
CDR3 protein: CAIKGLAGGPRETQYF
CDR3 DNA: TGTGCCATCAAAGGACTAGCGGGGGGGCCGCGAGAGACCCAGTACTTC

J gene: TRBJ2-5
V gene: TRBV7-2
clone size: -
D gene: -
CDR3 length: 14
CDR3 protein: CASSTRQIRETQYF
CDR3 DNA: TGTGCCAGCAGCACCAGACAGATCCGGGAGACCCAGTACTTC

J gene: TRBJ2-1
V gene: TRBV6-5
clone size: -
D gene: -
CDR3 length: 14
CDR3 protein: CANWGGTAYNEQFF
CDR3 DNA: TGTGCCAACTGGGGCGGGACTGCCTACAATGAGCAGTTCTTC

J gene: TRBJ2-1
V gene: TRBV5-1
clone size: -
D gene: TRBD2
CDR3 length: 15
CDR3 protein: CASSLRLAGDNEQFF
CDR3 DNA: TGCGCCAGCAGCTTAAGACTAGCGGGGGACAATGAGCAGTTCTTC

J gene: TRBJ2-5
V gene: TRBV7-2
clone size: -
D gene: -
CDR3 length: 16
CDR3 protein: CASSLMSGGLGETQYF
CDR3 DNA: TGTGCCAGCAGCTTGATGTCTGGGGGGTTGGGGGAGACCCAGTACTTC

J gene: TRBJ2-1
V gene: TRBV7-3
clone size: once
D gene: -
CDR3 length: 13
CDR3 protein: CASSPPGGQEQFF
CDR3 DNA: TGTGCCAGCAGTCCTCCCGGGGGACAGGAGCAGTTCTTC

J gene: TRBJ2-5
V gene: TRBV14
clone size: -
D gene: -
CDR3 length: 15
CDR3 protein: CASSQGLRSQETQYF
CDR3 DNA: TGTGCCAGCAGCCAAGGGTTAAGGAGCCAAGAGACCCAGTACTTC

J gene: TRBJ2-7
V gene: TRBV5-5
clone size: -
D gene: -
CDR3 length: 14
CDR3 protein: CASSFSYQGYEQYF
CDR3 DNA: TGTGCCAGCAGCTTCTCCTATCAGGGATACGAGCAGTACTTC

J gene: TRBJ1-1
V gene: TRBV5-5
clone size: -
D gene: -
CDR3 length: 12
CDR3 protein: CASSSRGTEAFF
CDR3 DNA: TGTGCCAGCAGCTCCAGGGGAACTGAAGCTTTCTTT

J gene: TRBJ2-1
V gene: TRBV23-1
clone size: -
D gene: TRBD2
CDR3 length: 18
CDR3 protein: CASSHPSSIGGDYNEQFF
CDR3 DNA: TGCGCCAGCAGTCACCCCTCGTCCATCGGGGGGGATTACAATGAGCAGTTCTTC

J gene: TRBJ1-2
V gene: TRBV6-1
clone size: -
D gene: -
CDR3 length: 16
CDR3 protein: CASSEVFRPFNYGYTF
CDR3 DNA: TGTGCCAGCAGTGAAGTGTTCAGGCCGTTTAACTATGGCTACACCTTC

J gene: TRBJ1-2
V gene: TRBV29-1
clone size: few
D gene: -
CDR3 length: 14
CDR3 protein: CSAETQGRGYGYTF
CDR3 DNA: TGCAGCGCCGAGACGCAGGGTAGGGGCTATGGCTACACCTTC

J gene: TRBJ1-6
V gene: TRBV5-6
clone size: -
D gene: TRBD1
CDR3 length: 15
CDR3 protein: CASSMTGTVASPLHF
CDR3 DNA: TGTGCCAGCAGTATGACCGGGACAGTGGCTTCACCCCTCCACTTT

J gene: TRBJ2-1
V gene: TRBV6-6
clone size: -
D gene: TRBD2
CDR3 length: 15
CDR3 protein: CASSLTSGVINEQFF
CDR3 DNA: TGTGCCAGCAGCCTCACTAGCGGGGTGATCAATGAGCAGTTCTTC

J gene: TRBJ2-7
V gene: TRBV6-5
clone size: -
D gene: TRBD1
CDR3 length: 15
CDR3 protein: CASRPDRAYSYEQYF
CDR3 DNA: TGTGCCAGCAGACCGGACAGGGCCTACTCCTACGAGCAGTACTTC

J gene: TRBJ1-4
V gene: TRBV10-3
clone size: few
D gene: TRBD1
CDR3 length: 16
CDR3 protein: CATFMGTGRPNEKLFF
CDR3 DNA: TGTGCCACCTTCATGGGGACAGGGCGCCCTAATGAAAAACTGTTTTTT

J gene: TRBJ1-5
V gene: TRBV9
clone size: -
D gene: -
CDR3 length: 13
CDR3 protein: CASSRQSNQPQHF
CDR3 DNA: TGTGCCAGCAGCCGACAGAGCAATCAGCCCCAGCATTTT

J gene: TRBJ1-1
V gene: TRBV28
clone size: -
D gene: -
CDR3 length: 15
CDR3 protein: CASSFDLKWDTEAFF
CDR3 DNA: TGTGCCAGCAGTTTCGACTTGAAGTGGGACACTGAAGCTTTCTTT

J gene: TRBJ2-5
V gene: TRBV15
clone size: -
D gene: -
CDR3 length: 15
CDR3 protein: CATSRDRHSQETQYF
CDR3 DNA: TGTGCCACCAGCAGAGATCGGCACAGCCAAGAGACCCAGTACTTC

J gene: TRBJ1-5
V gene: TRBV19
clone size: few
D gene: -
CDR3 length: 15
CDR3 protein: CASSIIGASNQPQHF
CDR3 DNA: TGTGCCAGTAGTATAATAGGGGCGAGCAATCAGCCCCAGCATTTT

J gene: TRBJ2-5
V gene: TRBV6-2/TRBV6-3
clone size: -
D gene: -
CDR3 length: 17
CDR3 protein: CASSSEVGGPPQETQYF
CDR3 DNA: TGTGCCAGCAGCTCAGAGGTCGGGGGGCCTCCCCAAGAGACCCAGTACTTC

J gene: TRBJ2-3
V gene: TRBV7-8
clone size: once
D gene: -
CDR3 length: 15
CDR3 protein: CASSLNRGAGDTQYF
CDR3 DNA: TGTGCCAGCAGCTTAAATCGCGGGGCCGGAGATACGCAGTATTTT

J gene: TRBJ1-1
V gene: TRBV5-4
clone size: few
D gene: TRBD1
CDR3 length: 15
CDR3 protein: CASSKGQVMNTEAFF
CDR3 DNA: TGTGCCAGCAGCAAGGGACAGGTAATGAACACTGAAGCTTTCTTT

J gene: TRBJ1-4
V gene: TRBV6-5
clone size: -
D gene: TRBD1
CDR3 length: 15
CDR3 protein: CASSPGGATNEKLFF
CDR3 DNA: TGTGCCAGCAGCCCAGGGGGAGCAACTAATGAAAAACTGTTTTTT

J gene: TRBJ2-7
V gene: TRBV5-6
clone size: -
D gene: -
CDR3 length: 13
CDR3 protein: CASSLRRAYEQYF
CDR3 DNA: TGTGCCAGCAGCCTGAGGAGGGCCTACGAGCAGTACTTC

J gene: TRBJ2-3
V gene: TRBV6-1
clone size: -
D gene: TRBD2
CDR3 length: 17
CDR3 protein: CASSEVMAGGYTDTQYF
CDR3 DNA: TGTGCCAGCAGTGAAGTGATGGCGGGGGGGTACACAGATACGCAGTATTTT

J gene: TRBJ1-1
V gene: TRBV5-1
clone size: once
D gene: TRBD1
CDR3 length: 14
CDR3 protein: CASSLVGQDSEAFF
CDR3 DNA: TGCGCCAGCAGCTTGGTCGGACAGGACTCTGAAGCTTTCTTT

J gene: TRBJ1-4
V gene: TRBV4-1
clone size: -
D gene: -
CDR3 length: 19
CDR3 protein: CASSQEFQGGRTGNEKLFF
CDR3 DNA: TGCGCCAGCAGCCAAGAGTTCCAGGGAGGTAGAACTGGTAATGAAAAACTGTTTTTT

J gene: TRBJ1-1
V gene: TRBV6-6
clone size: -
D gene: -
CDR3 length: 13
CDR3 protein: CASSYSGSTEAFF
CDR3 DNA: TGTGCCAGCAGTTACTCTGGGAGTACTGAAGCTTTCTTT

J gene: TRBJ2-3
V gene: TRBV9
clone size: -
D gene: -
CDR3 length: 13
CDR3 protein: CASSVIAPGAQYF
CDR3 DNA: TGTGCCAGCAGCGTAATAGCGCCAGGGGCGCAGTATTTT

J gene: TRBJ2-7
V gene: TRBV20-1
clone size: -
D gene: TRBD2
CDR3 length: 14
CDR3 protein: CSASLAGRPYEQYF
CDR3 DNA: TGCAGTGCTAGTCTAGCGGGGAGGCCCTACGAGCAGTACTTC

J gene: TRBJ2-3
V gene: TRBV12-3/TRBV12-4
clone size: -
D gene: -
CDR3 length: 13
CDR3 protein: CASSSQRADTQYF
CDR3 DNA: TGTGCCAGCAGTTCCCAGCGGGCAGATACGCAGTATTTT

J gene: TRBJ1-2
V gene: TRBV24-1
clone size: few
D gene: TRBD1
CDR3 length: 13
CDR3 protein: CATSDHGQVPYHF
CDR3 DNA: TGTGCCACCAGTGACCACGGACAGGTCCCCTACCACTTC

J gene: TRBJ2-7
V gene: TRBV7-6
clone size: -
D gene: TRBD1
CDR3 length: 15
CDR3 protein: CASSRSDQGAYEQYF
CDR3 DNA: TGTGCCAGCAGCCGTAGCGACCAGGGGGCCTACGAGCAGTACTTC

J gene: TRBJ1-4
V gene: TRBV27
clone size: -
D gene: -
CDR3 length: 13
CDR3 protein: CASSSRQFGKLFF
CDR3 DNA: TGTGCCAGCAGTTCAAGACAGTTCGGAAAACTGTTTTTT

J gene: TRBJ2-7
V gene: TRBV7-9
clone size: -
D gene: -
CDR3 length: 14
CDR3 protein: CASSLVQGPVEQYF
CDR3 DNA: TGTGCCAGCAGCTTGGTGCAGGGGCCCGTAGAGCAGTACTTC

J gene: TRBJ1-3
V gene: TRBV5-5
clone size: -
D gene: TRBD1
CDR3 length: 15
CDR3 protein: CASSRTGETGNTIYF
CDR3 DNA: TGTGCCAGCAGCCGGACAGGGGAGACTGGAAACACCATATATTTT

J gene: TRBJ1-5
V gene: TRBV19
clone size: -
D gene: TRBD1
CDR3 length: 16
CDR3 protein: CASSIGAGGTNQPQHF
CDR3 DNA: TGTGCCAGTAGTATCGGCGCAGGGGGGACCAATCAGCCCCAGCATTTT

J gene: TRBJ1-4
V gene: TRBV4-1
clone size: -
D gene: TRBD1
CDR3 length: 15
CDR3 protein: CASSQDSGGSEKLFF
CDR3 DNA: TGCGCCAGCAGCCAAGATTCAGGGGGATCTGAAAAACTGTTTTTT